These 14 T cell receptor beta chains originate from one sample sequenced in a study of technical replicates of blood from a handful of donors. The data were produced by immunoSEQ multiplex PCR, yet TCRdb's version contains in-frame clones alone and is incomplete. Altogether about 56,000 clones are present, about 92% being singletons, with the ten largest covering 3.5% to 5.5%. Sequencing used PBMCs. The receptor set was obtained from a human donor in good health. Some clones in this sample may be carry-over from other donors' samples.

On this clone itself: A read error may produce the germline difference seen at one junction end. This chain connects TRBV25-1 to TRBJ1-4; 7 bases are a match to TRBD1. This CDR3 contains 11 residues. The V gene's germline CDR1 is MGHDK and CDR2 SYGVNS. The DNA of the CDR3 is TGTGCCAGCACCCAAGAAGGGACAGTAGAATTT. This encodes CASTQEGTVEF.

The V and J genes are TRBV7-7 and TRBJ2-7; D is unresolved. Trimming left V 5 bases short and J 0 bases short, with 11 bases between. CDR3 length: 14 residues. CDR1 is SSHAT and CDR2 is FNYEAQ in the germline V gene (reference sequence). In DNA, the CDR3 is TGTGCCAGCAGCCCAAGCCGCGACTCCTACGAGCAGTACTTC. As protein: CASSPSRDSYEQYF.

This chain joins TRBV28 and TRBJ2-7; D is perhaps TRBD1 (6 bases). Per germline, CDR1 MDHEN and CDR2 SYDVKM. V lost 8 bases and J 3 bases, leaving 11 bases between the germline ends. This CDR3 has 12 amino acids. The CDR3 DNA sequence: TGTGCCAGCCGTCGGGACATCTACGAGCAGTACTTC. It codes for CASRRDIYEQYF.

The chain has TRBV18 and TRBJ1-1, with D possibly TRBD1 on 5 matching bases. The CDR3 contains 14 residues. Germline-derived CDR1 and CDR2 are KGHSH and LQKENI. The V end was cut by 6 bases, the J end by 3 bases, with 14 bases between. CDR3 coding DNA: TGTGCCAGCTCGAACGGAGGGGAGGACACTGAAGCTTTCTTT. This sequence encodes CASSNGGEDTEAFF.

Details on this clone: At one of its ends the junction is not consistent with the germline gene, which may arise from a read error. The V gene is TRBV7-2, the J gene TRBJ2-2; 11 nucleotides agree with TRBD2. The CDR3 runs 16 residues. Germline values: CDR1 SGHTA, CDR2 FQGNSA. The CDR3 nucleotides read TGTGCCAGCACCTTAGCGGGAGGGTCAAACACCGGGGAGCTGTTTTTT. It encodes CASTLAGGSNTGELFF. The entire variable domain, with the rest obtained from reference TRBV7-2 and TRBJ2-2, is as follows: GAGVSQSPSNKVTEKGKDVELRCDPISGHTALYWYRQSLGQGLEFLIYFQGNSAPDKSGLPSDRFSAERTGGSVSTLTIQRTQQEDSAVYLCASTLAGGSNTGELFFGEGSRLTVL.

As DNA, the CDR3 is TGTGCCAGCAGCCAAGAAGACAGGGGGCTTTTTCAGCCCCAGCATTTT. It specifies CASSQEDRGLFQPQHF. The gene calls are TRBV4-2 and TRBJ1-5; 10 bases map to TRBD1. J gave up 6 bases and V 0 bases, and 5 bases lay outside the gene matches. Per the germline V gene, CDR1 is LGHNA and CDR2 is YNFKEQ. CDR3 length: 16 residues.

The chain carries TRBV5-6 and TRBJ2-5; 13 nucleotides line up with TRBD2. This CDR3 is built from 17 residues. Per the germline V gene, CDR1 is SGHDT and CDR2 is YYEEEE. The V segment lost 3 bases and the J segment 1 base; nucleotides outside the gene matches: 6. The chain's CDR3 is CASSSRRLAGGQETQYF. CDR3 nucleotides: TGTGCCAGCAGCTCCAGGCGACTAGCGGGAGGCCAAGAGACCCAGTACTTC.

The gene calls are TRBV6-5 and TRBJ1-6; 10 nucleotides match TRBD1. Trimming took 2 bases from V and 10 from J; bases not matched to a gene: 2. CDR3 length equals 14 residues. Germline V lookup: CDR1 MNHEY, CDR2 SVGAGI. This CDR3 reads CASSYRDRGSPLHF. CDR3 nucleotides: TGTGCCAGCAGTTACCGGGACAGGGGCTCACCCCTCCACTTT.

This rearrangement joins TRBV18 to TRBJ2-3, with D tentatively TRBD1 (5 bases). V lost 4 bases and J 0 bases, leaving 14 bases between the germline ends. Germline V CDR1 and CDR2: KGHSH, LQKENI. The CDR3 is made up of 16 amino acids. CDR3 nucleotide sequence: TGTGCCAGCTCACTGACCAGGGTTACTAGCACAGATACGCAGTATTTT. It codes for CASSLTRVTSTDTQYF. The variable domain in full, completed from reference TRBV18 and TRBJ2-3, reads NAGVMQNPRHLVRRRGQEARLRCSPMKGHSHVYWYRQLPEEGLKFMVYLQKENIIDESGMPKERFSAEFPKEGPSILRIQQVVRGDSAAYFCASSLTRVTSTDTQYFGPGTRLTVL.

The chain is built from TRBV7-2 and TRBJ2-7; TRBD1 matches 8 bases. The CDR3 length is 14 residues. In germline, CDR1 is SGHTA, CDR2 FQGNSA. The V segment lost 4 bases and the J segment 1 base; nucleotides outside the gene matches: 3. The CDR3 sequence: CASSSDRASYEQYF. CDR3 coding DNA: TGTGCCAGCAGCTCGGACAGGGCGTCCTACGAGCAGTACTTC.

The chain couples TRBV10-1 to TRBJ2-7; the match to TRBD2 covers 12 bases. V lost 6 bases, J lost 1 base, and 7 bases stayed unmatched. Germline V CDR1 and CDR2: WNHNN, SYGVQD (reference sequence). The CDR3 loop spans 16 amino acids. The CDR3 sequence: CASRVPTSGGSYEQYF. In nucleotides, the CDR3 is TGCGCCAGCAGGGTCCCGACTAGCGGGGGTTCCTACGAGCAGTACTTC.

The CDR3 loop is CAWSRSGSHTGELFF. CDR3 coding DNA: TGTGCCTGGAGCCGTAGCGGGAGTCACACCGGGGAGCTGTTTTTT. The V call is TRBV30, the J call TRBJ2-2; the match to TRBD2 covers 9 bases. This CDR3 comprises 15 residues. J was trimmed by 3 bases and V by 3 bases; bases with no gene match: 5. The germline V gene encodes CDR1 GTSNPN and CDR2 SVGIG (reference sequence).

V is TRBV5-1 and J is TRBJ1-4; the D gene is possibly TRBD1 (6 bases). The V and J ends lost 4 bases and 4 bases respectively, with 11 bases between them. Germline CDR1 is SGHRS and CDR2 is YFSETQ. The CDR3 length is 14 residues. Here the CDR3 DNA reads TGCGCCAGCAGCCAAATGGACAGTAATGAAAAACTGTTTTTT. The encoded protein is CASSQMDSNEKLFF.

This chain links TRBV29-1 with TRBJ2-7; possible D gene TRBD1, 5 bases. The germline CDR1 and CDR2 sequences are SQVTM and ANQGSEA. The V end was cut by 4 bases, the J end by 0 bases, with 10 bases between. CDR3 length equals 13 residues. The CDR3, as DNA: TGCAGCGTTGGGGGCCGATACTCCTACGAGCAGTACTTC. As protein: CSVGGRYSYEQYF.